This TCR beta chain was recorded in a study of shared clonotypes between healthy human individuals. Turning to the study itself: Per-donor plates numbered three CD4 naive, three CD4 memory, two CD8 naive and one CD8 memory.

Looked up from germline, CDR1 is SSHAT and CDR2 is FNYEAQ (reference sequence). The CDR3 totals 13 residues. The V and J ends lost 5 bases and 2 bases respectively, with 8 bases between them. Free of recent acute infections or vaccinations, the donors were healthy HIV-negative adults. The data were produced by immunoSEQ multiplex PCR, yet TCRdb's version contains in-frame clones alone and is incomplete. Here the sample spans 1 million to 1.2 million clones, 60% to 85% being singletons. This sequence joins TRBV7-7 and TRBJ2-3; D remains unclear. Input material: memory CD4+ T cells from PBMCs. Subset specified: CD45RA-negative fraction. This receptor was taken from a man aged 18 to 30 in good health. Some clones in this sample may be carry-over from other donors' samples. CDR3 amino acids: CASSRVNTDTQYF. In DNA form, the CDR3 reads TGTGCCAGCAGCCGGGTAAACACAGATACGCAGTATTTT.